The 20 T cell receptor beta chains listed next were all sequenced from one sample in a study of T cells in Graves' hyperthyroidism and ophthalmopathy. Researchers took RNA transcripts and amplified the TCR beta CDR3 regions from them. RT-PCR in the first round (using the HTBI primer set) targeted the TCR CDR3. One entry per CDR3 protein, called by TCRdb with MiXCR from the multiplex PCR reads. There are more than 450,000 distinct CDR3 sequences in the sample; 12% to 15% occur only once, and approximately 15% lies in the top ten. Material for sequencing was blood. The receptors here all came from a woman aged 40 to 55 with Graves' hyperthyroidism.

This clonotype has more than one count but fewer than ten. The V call is TRBV6-2 or TRBV6-3, the J call TRBJ2-2; possibly TRBD1 for D (5 bases). V lost 7 bases and J lost 4, with 16 bases in between. CDR3 length equals 15 residues. The germline CDR1 and CDR2 sequences are MNHEY and SVGEGT. The CDR3 here is CASTGQGAVTGELFF. In nucleotides, the CDR3 is TGTGCCAGCACTGGGCAAGGGGCTGTCACCGGGGAGCTGTTTTTT.

Many counts were recorded for this clonotype. V and J are TRBV11-2 and TRBJ2-5; D not certain. V lost 2 bases, J lost 3 bases, and 19 bases lay in between. Germline CDR1 is SGHAT and CDR2 is FQNNGV. The CDR3 extends over 17 amino acids. For the CDR3, the DNA is TGTGCCAGCAGCTTAAACCCCCCGGGTTGGGCCGAAGAGACCCAGTACTTC. This sequence encodes CASSLNPPGWAEETQYF.

The chain couples TRBV12-3 or TRBV12-4 to TRBJ1-4; TRBD1 might be the D (6 bases). V shed 7 bases and J shed 6 bases, with 18 bases lying between them. The CDR3 is 15 residues long. CDR3 nucleotide sequence: TGTGCCAGCACCCTTGGAGGCAGGGGAGATGAAAAACTGTTTTTT. Protein sequence: CASTLGGRGDEKLFF.

The rearrangement links TRBV20-1 to TRBJ2-7; 9 bases map to TRBD1. The CDR3 length is 14 residues. Trimming took 0 bases from V and 4 from J; bases not matched to a gene: 4. The germline V gene encodes CDR1 DFQATT and CDR2 SNEGSKA (reference sequence). This CDR3 is CSARDLQGAYEQYF. The CDR3 coding sequence is TGCAGTGCTAGAGACCTACAGGGGGCTTACGAGCAGTACTTC.

This clonotype came up many times. This chain links TRBV7-6 with TRBJ2-5; possibly TRBD1 or TRBD2 for D (5 bases each). This CDR3 has 15 amino acids. Trimming took off 1 base at V and 7 bases at J, with 16 bases between the two ends. Germline assignment: CDR1 SGHVS and CDR2 FNYEAQ. The CDR3 DNA sequence: TGTGCCAGCAGCTTAGGAATAAGGGGACCGGGGACCCAGTACTTC. Protein sequence: CASSLGIRGPGTQYF.

A few counts support this clonotype. This chain joins TRBV20-1 and TRBJ2-7; D is ambiguous. The CDR3 sequence is 13 residues long. The V gene lost 6 bases and the J gene lost 3 bases, with 15 bases spanning the gap. Germline CDR1 DFQATT, CDR2 SNEGSKA (reference sequence). CDR3 residues: CSATSRKIYEQYF. The DNA of the CDR3 is TGCAGTGCCACGTCTAGGAAAATCTACGAGCAGTACTTC.

A note on this clonotype: Being one base from a much bigger clone, this may be a read error. The CDR3 DNA reads as TGTGCCTGGGGTTCCCCCCGGGACAGCTCCTACGAGCAGTACTTC. This translates into CAWGSPRDSSYEQYF. The rearrangement links TRBV30 to TRBJ2-7, with 7 bases identical to TRBD1. This CDR3 has 15 amino acids. Trimming removed 5 bases from V and 0 bases from J; junction bases left unmatched: 10. The germline V gene encodes CDR1 GTSNPN and CDR2 SVGIG (reference sequence). The full variable domain, rest sourced from reference TRBV30 and TRBJ2-7, is SQTIHQWPATLVQPVGSPLSLECTVEGTSNPNLYWYRQAAGRGLQLLFYSVGIGQISSEVPQNLSASRPQDRQFILSSKKLLLSDSGFYLCAWGSPRDSSYEQYFGPGTRLTVT.

This clonotype came up a few times. V and J are TRBV5-1 and TRBJ2-1; tentative D call: TRBD1 (6 bases). The germline gives CDR1 SGHRS, CDR2 YFSETQ. The CDR3 has 13 amino acids. V lost 4 bases, J lost 8 bases, and 13 bases lay in between. The CDR3 reads CASSKRTVDEQFF. DNA for the CDR3: TGCGCCAGCAGCAAGCGGACAGTTGATGAGCAGTTCTTC.

This clonotype was seen only a few times. J is TRBJ2-7 and V is TRBV12-5; 9 positions agree with TRBD1. CDR1 LGHNT and CDR2 FRNRAP come from the germline V gene. This CDR3 is built from 16 residues. V shed 1 base, J shed 4 bases, and the junction held 8 bases outside the gene matches. Here the CDR3 reads CASGLALGQGRYEQYF. The CDR3 DNA sequence: TGTGCTAGTGGTTTGGCCCTAGGACAGGGGCGATACGAGCAGTACTTC.

The table lists this clonotype with many counts. The chain employs TRBV5-1 and TRBJ2-3; 7 nucleotides align to TRBD2. This CDR3 is built from 14 residues. The V and J ends lost 4 bases and 2 bases, in that order; junction bases with no gene match: 4. Germline CDR1 reads SGHRS; CDR2 reads YFSETQ. CDR3 sequence: CASSGRGNTDTQYF. The DNA for the CDR3 is TGCGCCAGCAGCGGGAGGGGCAACACAGATACGCAGTATTTT.

This clonotype came up many times. The J gene is TRBJ2-7, the V gene TRBV7-9; 7 bases line up with TRBD1. Germline CDR1 SEHNR, CDR2 FQNEAQ (reference sequence). V gave up 1 base and J gave up 2 bases; unmatched junction bases: 8. The CDR3 loop spans 16 amino acids. Here the CDR3 DNA reads TGTGCCAGCAGCTTAGGAAGGGGGCGACTCGCCTACGAGCAGTACTTC. Translating gives CASSLGRGRLAYEQYF.

This clonotype was seen a few times. The chain combines TRBV20-1 with TRBJ2-7, with TRBD2 as a possible D gene (6 bases). The CDR3 is 13 residues long. The germline V gene encodes CDR1 DFQATT and CDR2 SNEGSKA (reference sequence). V was trimmed by 1 base and J by 2 bases, leaving 9 bases between them. The CDR3 region is CSARVSGTYEQYF. The CDR3 region has the DNA TGCAGTGCTAGAGTTAGCGGTACCTACGAGCAGTACTTC.

The table lists this clonotype with many counts. The CDR3 DNA follows: TGTGCCAGCAGTTTAGATGGCCATGAGCAGTTCTTC. Translated, it gives CASSLDGHEQFF. The chain couples TRBV27 to TRBJ2-1; no clear D gene. This CDR3 has 12 amino acids. Germline V CDR1 and CDR2: MNHEY, SMNVEV (reference sequence). V was trimmed by 2 bases and J by 8 bases, leaving 7 bases between them.

The sample holds many counts of this clonotype. The rearrangement joins TRBV28 to TRBJ1-2; the D gene is possibly TRBD1 (5 bases). CDR1 is MDHEN, CDR2 SYDVKM, per germline. V shed 5 bases and J shed 7 bases, with 20 bases lying between them. CDR3 size: 15 residues. CDR3 bases: TGTGCCAGCAGTCCCCGCAGGGCCGGGTTCGCTGGCTACACCTTC. This sequence encodes CASSPRRAGFAGYTF.

This clonotype showed up many times. The chain couples TRBV9 to TRBJ2-5; TRBD2 aligns across 8 bases. V lost 2 bases to trimming and J lost 4 bases; unmatched junction nucleotides: 10. CDR1 and CDR2 from the germline V gene are SGDLS and YYNGEE. This CDR3 is built from 16 residues. The CDR3 is CASSVGRLAGLETQYF. The CDR3 DNA is TGTGCCAGCAGCGTCGGGCGGCTAGCGGGTTTAGAGACCCAGTACTTC.

This sequence joins TRBV6-1 and TRBJ1-2, with 8 bases lining up with TRBD1. Germline values: CDR1 MNHNS, CDR2 SASEGT. The junction had 5 bases not matched to a gene; V was cut back by 8 bases and J by 3 bases. CDR3 size: 13 residues. CDR3 coding DNA: TGTGCCAGCTATACAGGGGGATACTATGGCTACACCTTC. Translation: CASYTGGYYGYTF.

In its sample, this clonotype was seen a few times. The V and J genes are TRBV2 and TRBJ1-4; the match to TRBD1 covers 8 bases. Germline V gene data show CDR1 as SNHLY and CDR2 as FYNNEI. The CDR3 is 15 amino acids. The trim removed 8 bases at V and 0 bases at J, leaving 5 bases unmatched. CDR3 coding DNA: TGTGCCAGCGGGCAACAGGGGGCAACTAATGAAAAACTGTTTTTT. It is translated as CASGQQGATNEKLFF.

This clonotype was recorded only once. A much larger clone lies one base from this, so it may be a read error. The V call is TRBV4-1, the J call TRBJ2-1, with 13 nucleotides matching TRBD2. Germline V gene lookup returns CDR1 MGHRA and CDR2 YSYEKL. The CDR3 has 17 amino acids. The DNA of the CDR3 is TGCGCCAGCAGCCAAACCCCACTAGCGGGAGGGTGGGATGAGCAGCTCTTC. The encoded protein is CASSQTPLAGGWDEQLF.

The V and J genes are TRBV6-6 and TRBJ1-5; no definite D call. The germline gives CDR1 MNHNY, CDR2 SVGAGI (reference sequence). This CDR3 comprises 13 residues. V lost 2 bases and J lost 3, with 5 bases in between. CDR3 DNA: TGTGCCAGCAGTTACGGGGACAATCAGCCCCAGCATTTT. It specifies CASSYGDNQPQHF.

This clonotype has more than one count but fewer than ten. The chain is built from TRBV7-6 and TRBJ2-5; 7 positions match TRBD2. Germline V CDR1 and CDR2: SGHVS, FNYEAQ. The CDR3 contains 14 residues. With V trimmed by 3 bases and J by 3 bases, 4 bases remained unmatched. In DNA, the CDR3 is TGTGCCAGCAGCTTGAGCGGGATTAAAGAGACCCAGTACTTC. Protein: CASSLSGIKETQYF. Supplemented by reference TRBV7-6 and TRBJ2-5, the full variable domain reads GAGVSQSPRYKVTKRGQDVALRCDPISGHVSLYWYRQALGQGPEFLTYFNYEAQQDKSGLPNDRFSAERPEGSISTLTIQRTEQRDSAMYRCASSLSGIKETQYFGPGTRLLVL.